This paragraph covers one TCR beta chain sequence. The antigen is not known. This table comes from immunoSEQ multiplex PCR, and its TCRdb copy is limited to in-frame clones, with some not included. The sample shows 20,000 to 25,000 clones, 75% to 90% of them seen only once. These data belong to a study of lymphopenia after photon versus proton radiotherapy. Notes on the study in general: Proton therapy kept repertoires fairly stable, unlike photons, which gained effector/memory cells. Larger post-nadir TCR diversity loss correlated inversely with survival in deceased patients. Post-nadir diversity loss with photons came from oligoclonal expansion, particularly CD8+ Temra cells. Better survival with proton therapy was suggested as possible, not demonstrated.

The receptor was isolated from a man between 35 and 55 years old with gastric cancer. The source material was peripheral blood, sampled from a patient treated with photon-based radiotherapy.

The CDR3 sequence is CASSGGLAPGTDTQYF. In DNA, the CDR3 is TGTGCCAGCAGTGGTGGACTCGCCCCGGGCACAGATACGCAGTATTTT. This chain links TRBV6-1 with TRBJ2-3; a weak D match, TRBD2 (5 bases). Between the trimmed V and J ends, which lost 4 bases and 1 base, there was a span of 15 bases. Germline V gene data show CDR1 as MNHNS and CDR2 as SASEGT. The CDR3 loop spans 16 amino acids.